Sequencing of this TCR beta chain was carried out in a study of cytomegalovirus exposure and HLA in healthy donors. This clone was counted once. Its antigen is unknown. The donors were healthy bone marrow donors. Notes on the study in general: Cytomegalovirus-associated status was assigned to 164 TCR beta chains. Indistinguishable V segments, including TRBV6-2 and TRBV6-3, were excluded.

CDR1 is MNHEY and CDR2 is SVGAGI in the germline V gene. V was pared by 7 bases and J by 3 bases, with 13 bases between. The CDR3 is 13 amino acids. 13 Jbeta primers and 60 Vbeta primers were used for the PCR. Only in-frame clones appear in the TCRdb table, and some are missing; sequencing was by immunoSEQ multiplex PCR. Of about 160,000 clones listed, 82% are singletons. The sequenced sample was PBMCs. This chain connects TRBV6-5 to TRBJ2-7, with unresolved D. The receptor was derived from a girl aged 10-17 years in good health and CMV-seropositive. CDR3 amino acids: CASKPNNGYEQYF. The CDR3 DNA sequence: TGTGCCAGCAAGCCGAATAATGGCTACGAGCAGTACTTC.